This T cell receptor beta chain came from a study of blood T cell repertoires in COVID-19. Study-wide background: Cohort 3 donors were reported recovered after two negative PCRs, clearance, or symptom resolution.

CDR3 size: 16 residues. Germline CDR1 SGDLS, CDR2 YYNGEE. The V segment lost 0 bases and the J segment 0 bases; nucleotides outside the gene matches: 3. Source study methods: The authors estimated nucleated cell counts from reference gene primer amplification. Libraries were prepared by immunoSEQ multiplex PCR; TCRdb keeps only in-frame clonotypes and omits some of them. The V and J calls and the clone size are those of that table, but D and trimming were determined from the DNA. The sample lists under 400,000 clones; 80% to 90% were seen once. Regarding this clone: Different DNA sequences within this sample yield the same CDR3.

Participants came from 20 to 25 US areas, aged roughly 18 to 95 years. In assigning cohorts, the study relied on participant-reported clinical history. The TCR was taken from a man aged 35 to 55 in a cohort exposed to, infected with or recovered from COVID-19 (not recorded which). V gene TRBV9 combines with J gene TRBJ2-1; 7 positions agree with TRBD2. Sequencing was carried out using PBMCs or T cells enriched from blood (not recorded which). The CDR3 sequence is CASSVAGGSSYNEQFF. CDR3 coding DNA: TGTGCCAGCAGCGTAGCTGGCGGGAGCTCCTACAATGAGCAGTTCTTC.